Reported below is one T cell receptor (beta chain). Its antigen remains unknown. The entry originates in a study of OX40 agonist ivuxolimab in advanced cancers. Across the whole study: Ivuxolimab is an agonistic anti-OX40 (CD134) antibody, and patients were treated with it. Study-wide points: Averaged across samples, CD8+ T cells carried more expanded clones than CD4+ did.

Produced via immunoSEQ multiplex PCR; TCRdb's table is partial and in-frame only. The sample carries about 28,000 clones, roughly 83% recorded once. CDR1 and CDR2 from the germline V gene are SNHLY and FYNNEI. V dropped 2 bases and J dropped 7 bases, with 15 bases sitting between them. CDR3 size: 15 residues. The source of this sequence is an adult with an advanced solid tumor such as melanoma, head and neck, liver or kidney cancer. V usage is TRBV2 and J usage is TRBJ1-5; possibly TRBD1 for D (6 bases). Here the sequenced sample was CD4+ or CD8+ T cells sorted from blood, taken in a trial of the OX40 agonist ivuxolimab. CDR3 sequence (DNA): TGTGCCAGCAGTGAATATGGGGGCGCGAGGCAGCCCCAGCATTTT. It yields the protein CASSEYGGARQPQHF.